This TCR beta chain was captured in a study of vaccination and CD4 T cells after COVID-19. Study in general: The cells in question were stimulated using overlapping spike peptides derived from SARS-CoV-2, HCoV-NL63, HCoV-OC43 and HCoV-229E.

On this clonotype itself: Its antigen is unknown.

Cultured CD4+ T cell DNA underwent sequencing with the Oncomine TCR Beta short-read assay. TCRdb called the PCR reads again in MiXCR, with one record for every CDR3 protein. The sample yields approximately 7,600 distinct CDR3 sequences, about 50% seen once. Specified treatment: roughly 10-day PBMC culture with coronavirus spike peptide pools or control peptides (ViraFEST assay). During the years 2011-2018, before the COVID-19 pandemic, the unexposed donor's CD4+ T cells were collected. Half the medium was replaced with fresh IL-2 medium on days 3 and 7. V lost 4 bases, J lost 0 bases, and 11 bases lay in between. This CDR3 has 15 amino acids. Germline CDR1 is MNHEY and CDR2 is SMNVEV (reference sequence).

The chain has TRBV27 and TRBJ2-3; D remains unclear. Sequenced material: CD4+ T cells from blood, cultured in vitro. This sequence originates from a human donor in good health. The CDR3 loop reads CASSSQAPSTDTQYF. CDR3 nucleotides: TGTGCCAGCAGTTCCCAAGCGCCCAGCACAGATACGCAGTATTTT.